This T cell receptor (beta chain) was sequenced for a study of vaccination effects on CD4 cells after COVID-19. Study-wide background: The ViraFEST assay expanded antigen-specific CD4+ T cells with viral peptide pools before sequencing. Everyone in the study got two shots of either the BNT162b2 or mRNA-1273 vaccine.

V was pared by 5 bases and J by 0 bases, with 14 bases between. The CDR3 totals 16 residues. Germline-derived CDR1 and CDR2 are SGHVS and FNYEAQ. Upon completion of around eleven days in culture, CD4+ T cells were isolated. People in the vaccine group had not been infected with SARS-CoV-2 before, and their nucleocapsid antibodies were negative. Fresh IL-2-containing medium replaced half the medium on days 3 and 7. Measured with immunoSEQ multiplex PCR; TCRdb has only the in-frame clones, and not every one. The sample consists of tens of thousands of clones, 65% to 70% of them appearing once. On this clone itself: Its antigen remains unidentified.

Sequenced here: CD4+ T cells from PBMCs cultured without peptide, sampled before COVID-19 vaccination. This sequence originates from a human donor who received a COVID-19 vaccine. The chain couples TRBV7-6 to TRBJ1-5; D is ambiguous. CDR3 sequence reads: CASSPGPKSSNQPQHF. CDR3 coding DNA: TGTGCCAGCAGCCCAGGTCCGAAAAGTAGCAATCAGCCCCAGCATTTT.